The clone carrying this TCR beta chain was found a few times. Its antigen remains unknown. TCRdb ran MiXCR on the RT-PCR reads and lists one entry per CDR3 protein. In the table there are approximately 520,000 distinct CDR3 sequences, about 15% of which are singletons. The CDR3 has 14 amino acids. Per the germline V gene, CDR1 is KGHSH and CDR2 is LQKENI. V was cut by 2 bases and J by 0 bases, with 6 bases left in between. The data were obtained in a study of response to subunit inactivated influenza vaccine. Whole-study findings and limits: It was suggested by the authors that few new T cells are recruited by each seasonal influenza vaccination.

The V call is TRBV18, the J call TRBJ2-3, with unresolved D. The sequence derives from a man aged 50 to 69 who received an inactivated influenza vaccine. Source: CD4+ T cells sorted from PBMCs, taken about 24 months after vaccination. CDR3 residues: CASSPLASTDTQYF. DNA for the CDR3: TGTGCCAGCTCACCATTGGCGAGCACAGATACGCAGTATTTT.